What follows are 14 T cell receptor beta chains derived from one specimen sequenced in a study of shared clonotypes between healthy human individuals. Repertoires were generated with immunoSEQ multiplex PCR, while TCRdb's copy carries only in-frame clones and drops some. The data contain about 1 million clones, about 74% of them singletons. The sample was memory CD4+ T cells sorted from blood. Subset noted: CD45RA-negative fraction. The receptors were gathered from a man younger than 35 in good health.

The V and J genes are TRBV18 and TRBJ1-2; D perhaps matches TRBD1 (6 bases). The CDR3 consists of 18 residues. V was trimmed by 3 bases and J by 8 bases, leaving 28 bases between them. The V gene's germline CDR1 is KGHSH and CDR2 LQKENI. The CDR3 DNA follows: TGTGCCAGCTCACCCGACAGGCGGCCAGGCCCAACGGCCTGGGGCTACACCTTC. It is translated as CASSPDRRPGPTAWGYTF.

For this clone: The sample carries other DNA sequences with the same CDR3. The chain combines TRBV10-3 with TRBJ1-4; the match to TRBD1 covers 7 bases. The CDR3 runs to 14 residues. Looked up from germline, CDR1 is ENHRY and CDR2 is SYGVKD. With V trimmed by 3 bases and J by 8 bases, 6 bases remained unmatched. CDR3 sequence reads: CAISDLQGGEKLFF. For the CDR3, the DNA is TGTGCCATCAGTGATCTCCAGGGGGGGGAAAAACTGTTTTTT.

This chain uses TRBV6-1 with TRBJ2-7; D not certain. Trimming stripped 0 bases from V and 1 base from J, with 10 bases between. The CDR3 consists of 15 residues. Germline loops: CDR1 MNHNS, CDR2 SASEGT. The CDR3 region is CASSEAPGWSYEQYF. The CDR3 nucleotides are TGTGCCAGCAGTGAAGCGCCAGGATGGTCCTACGAGCAGTACTTC.

This clone showed up just a few times. The chain joins TRBV5-1 to TRBJ2-2, with 10 bases aligning to TRBD1. The V gene's germline CDR1 is SGHRS and CDR2 YFSETQ. V lost 5 bases and J lost 4; bases outside the gene matches: 2. There are 14 residues in the CDR3. CDR3 amino acids: CASRGTGATGELFF. For the CDR3, the DNA is TGCGCCAGCAGGGGGACAGGGGCCACCGGGGAGCTGTTTTTT.

This clone was counted only a few times. The chain's CDR3 is CASSLTDRHSGNTIYF. For the CDR3, the DNA is TGCGCCAGCAGCTTGACGGACAGGCACTCTGGAAACACCATATATTTT. The chain combines TRBV5-1 with TRBJ1-3; 7 nucleotides line up with TRBD1. This CDR3 has 16 residues. Germline loops: CDR1 SGHRS, CDR2 YFSETQ. After removal of 1 base from V and 0 bases from J, the junction contained 4 bases not matched to a gene. Filled out from reference TRBV5-1 and TRBJ1-3, the complete variable domain reads KAGVTQTPRYLIKTRGQQVTLSCSPISGHRSVSWYQQTPGQGLQFLFEYFSETQRNKGNFPGRFSGRQFSNSRSEMNVSTLELGDSALYLCASSLTDRHSGNTIYFGEGSWLTVV.

About this clone: The sample holds other DNA sequences that translate to the same CDR3. The genes are TRBV30 and TRBJ1-2; weak D call: TRBD1 (5 bases). CDR1 is GTSNPN and CDR2 is SVGIG in the germline V gene (reference sequence). This CDR3 comprises 12 residues. Trimming stripped 0 bases from V and 8 bases from J, with 10 bases between. CDR3 amino acids: CAWSVGAAGYTF. The CDR3 DNA reads TGTGCCTGGAGTGTCGGGGCGGCGGGCTACACCTTC.

This chain joins TRBV5-6 and TRBJ2-3; 8 nucleotides line up with TRBD2. J lost 0 bases, V lost 0 bases, and 3 bases had no gene match. This CDR3 contains 16 residues. Per germline, CDR1 SGHDT and CDR2 YYEEEE. CDR3 nucleotide sequence: TGTGCCAGCAGCTTGGGTCCTAGCGGGAGCACAGATACGCAGTATTTT. Protein: CASSLGPSGSTDTQYF. Together with reference TRBV5-6 and TRBJ2-3, the CDR3 gives the full variable domain: DAGVTQSPTHLIKTRGQQVTLRCSPKSGHDTVSWYQQALGQGPQFIFQYYEEEERQRGNFPDRFSGHQFPNYSSELNVNALLLGDSALYLCASSLGPSGSTDTQYFGPGTRLTVL.

This clone was observed a few times. J is TRBJ1-2 and V is TRBV20-1; TRBD1 aligns across 8 bases. The CDR3 totals 11 residues. Germline CDR1 and CDR2: DFQATT and SNEGSKA (reference sequence). V dropped 7 bases and J dropped 10; count of bases not matched to a gene: 8. The CDR3 DNA reads as TGCAGTGTTCGGCTGGACAGGGCCTACACCTTC. Translation: CSVRLDRAYTF.

The CDR3 reads CASSETVTGELFF. The CDR3 coding sequence is TGTGCCAGCAGTGAGACGGTCACCGGGGAGCTGTTTTTT. The chain recombines TRBV2 with TRBJ2-2; D call uncertain. The V gene lost 3 bases and the J gene lost 4 bases, with 6 bases spanning the gap. This CDR3 comprises 13 residues. CDR1 and CDR2 (germline): SNHLY, FYNNEI.

In this sample, this clone turned up a few times. This chain connects TRBV19 to TRBJ2-4; 8 bases are shared with TRBD1. The ends lost 8 bases at V and 5 bases at J; junction bases unmatched: 2. The germline gives CDR1 LNHDA, CDR2 SQIVND (reference sequence). The CDR3 consists of 12 residues. The CDR3 loop is CASGQGENIQYF. The CDR3 DNA reads as TGTGCCAGTGGACAGGGAGAAAACATTCAGTACTTC. Complete variable domain (other parts from reference TRBV19 and TRBJ2-4): DGGITQSPKYLFRKEGQNVTLSCEQNLNHDAMYWYRQDPGQGLRLIYYSQIVNDFQKGDIAEGYSVSREKKESFPLTVTSAQKNPTAFYLCASGQGENIQYFGAGTRLSVL.

The genes are TRBV20-1 and TRBJ2-1; 11 bases are a match to TRBD2. The germline V gene encodes CDR1 DFQATT and CDR2 SNEGSKA (reference sequence). This CDR3 spans 11 amino acids. Trimming took 8 bases from V and 16 from J; bases not matched to a gene: 10. CDR3 sequence (DNA): TGCAGTCTACTAGCGGGAGTTATGCCCTTCTTC. Its protein product is CSLLAGVMPFF.

The CDR3 spells CASSGRPYEQYF. The DNA for the CDR3 is TGTGCCAGCAGTGGTAGGCCCTACGAGCAGTACTTC. The chain employs TRBV7-2 and TRBJ2-7; D gene ambiguous. The CDR3 is made up of 12 amino acids. Germline assignment: CDR1 SGHTA and CDR2 FQGNSA. Trimming took off 6 bases at V and 2 bases at J, with 8 bases between the two ends. The variable domain in full, completed from reference TRBV7-2 and TRBJ2-7, reads GAGVSQSPSNKVTEKGKDVELRCDPISGHTALYWYRQSLGQGLEFLIYFQGNSAPDKSGLPSDRFSAERTGGSVSTLTIQRTQQEDSAVYLCASSGRPYEQYFGPGTRLTVT.

The CDR3 loop reads CASAGTGRSGELFF. The CDR3 DNA follows: TGTGCCAGCGCCGGGACGGGGCGGTCCGGGGAGCTGTTTTTT. This sequence joins TRBV28 and TRBJ2-2; D possibly uses TRBD1 or TRBD2 (5 bases each). This CDR3 spans 14 amino acids. Germline V gene sequence: CDR1 MDHEN, CDR2 SYDVKM. V was shortened by 8 bases and J by 6 bases, with 16 bases between the two germline ends.

The V call is TRBV6-5, the J call TRBJ2-2, with D uncertain. Germline values: CDR1 MNHEY, CDR2 SVGAGI. This CDR3 contains 16 residues. Trimming took off 0 bases at V and 3 bases at J, with 11 bases between the two ends. The DNA for the CDR3 is TGTGCCAGCAGTTACTCCGGGCAGACGGACACCGGGGAGCTGTTTTTT. Residues: CASSYSGQTDTGELFF.